A single sample is the source of the 27 T cell receptor beta chains below, sequenced in a study of T cell changes during pregnancy in multiple sclerosis. The method was immunoSEQ multiplex PCR; TCRdb's version includes in-frame clones alone and lacks a portion of them. The data hold 40,000 or so clones, with less than 95% observed a single time. Sequences were derived from CD8+ T cells from peripheral blood mononuclear cells, sampled in the first trimester of pregnancy. The receptors derive from a female donor with multiple sclerosis, enrolled in a pregnancy study.

The chain is built from TRBV6-4 and TRBJ1-1, with D perhaps matching TRBD1 (6 bases). Per the germline V gene, CDR1 is MRHNA and CDR2 is SNTAGT. The CDR3 consists of 14 residues. V shed 7 bases and J shed 6 bases, with 18 bases lying between them. CDR3 nucleotides: TGTGCCAGCAAGGGGGTAGCAGGGGCGTCTGAAGCTTTCTTT. Translating it yields CASKGVAGASEAFF.

This clone was seen just once. The chain combines TRBV6-5 with TRBJ2-7, with unresolved D. Trimming removed 2 bases from V and 6 bases from J, with 11 bases in between. Germline CDR1 reads MNHEY; CDR2 reads SVGAGI. The CDR3 has 13 residues. The CDR3 spells CASSYVQIGEQYF. The CDR3 coding sequence is TGTGCCAGCAGTTACGTACAGATAGGCGAGCAGTACTTC.

The V call is TRBV29-1, the J call TRBJ2-2, with D possibly matching TRBD1 (6 bases). The V end lost 4 bases, the J end lost 1 base, and 19 bases lay between the germline ends. The CDR3 runs to 17 residues. The germline CDR1 and CDR2 sequences are SQVTM and ANQGSEA. In DNA, the CDR3 is TGCAGCGTTGCGCTTGCGACAGGCGAGGGGAACACCGGGGAGCTGTTTTTT. Its translation is CSVALATGEGNTGELFF.

The CDR3 DNA follows: TGTGCCAGCAGCTTATCAGGGGGGCTCCTGGGAAACACCATATATTTT. Translation: CASSLSGGLLGNTIYF. The chain links TRBV11-2 to TRBJ1-3; TRBD1 agrees at 7 bases. V gave up 2 bases and J gave up 4 bases; unmatched junction bases: 8. The germline V gene has CDR1 SGHAT and CDR2 FQNNGV. The CDR3 consists of 16 residues.

In its sample, this clone was seen once. The genes are TRBV4-1 and TRBJ2-1; 15 bases are a match to TRBD2. V trimming: 0 bases; J trimming: 7 bases; junction bases outside the gene matches: 7. CDR3 length: 18 residues. Germline values: CDR1 MGHRA, CDR2 YSYEKL. For the CDR3, the DNA is TGCGCCAGCAGCCAAGATCGGAGGACTAGCGGGAGGGAAAATGAGCAGTTCTTC. Its translation: CASSQDRRTSGRENEQFF.

The V call is TRBV10-3, the J call TRBJ1-1, with 11 bases aligning to TRBD1. The CDR3 extends over 14 amino acids. The V and J ends lost 6 bases and 4 bases, in that order; junction bases with no gene match: 4. Germline V gives CDR1 ENHRY, CDR2 SYGVKD. In DNA, the CDR3 is TGTGCCATCAGACCCGGGACAGGGGGCACTGAAGCTTTCTTT. Its translation: CAIRPGTGGTEAFF.

The chain recombines TRBV7-8 with TRBJ2-3, with a possible D match to TRBD2 (6 bases). The CDR3 is 14 amino acids. The V gene's germline CDR1 is SGHVS and CDR2 FQNEAQ. Trimming left V 3 bases short and J 4 bases short, with 11 bases between. CDR3 sequence: CASSFPGVADTQYF. The CDR3 DNA sequence: TGTGCCAGCAGCTTCCCGGGGGTGGCAGATACGCAGTATTTT.

The chain joins TRBV27 to TRBJ1-1; D is uncertain. V was trimmed by 5 bases and J by 3 bases, leaving 10 bases between them. The CDR3 consists of 13 residues. Germline lookup yields CDR1 MNHEY and CDR2 SMNVEV (reference sequence). The CDR3 is CASSPRVHTEAFF. The CDR3 DNA is TGTGCCAGCAGTCCCCGGGTACACACTGAAGCTTTCTTT.

The rearrangement links TRBV4-2 to TRBJ2-6; no firm D call. V lost 0 bases, J lost 0 bases, and 6 bases lay in between. From germline, CDR1 is LGHNA and CDR2 YNFKEQ. The CDR3 covers 16 residues. CDR3 residues: CASSQESLSGANVLTF. For the CDR3, the DNA is TGTGCCAGCAGCCAAGAATCCCTCTCTGGGGCCAACGTCCTGACTTTC.

V gene TRBV6-5 combines with J gene TRBJ2-5; no definite D call. Near its end, the DNA agrees better with TRBJ2-7, so the J call may be wrong. This CDR3 is 16 amino acids long. CDR1 is MNHEY, CDR2 SVGAGI, per germline. The CDR3 coding sequence is TGTGCCAGCAGTTACGGTTGGGCAGGCCAGACCTACGAGCAGTACTTC. Encoded protein: CASSYGWAGQTYEQYF.

The chain carries TRBV9 and TRBJ2-1; D remains unclear. The CDR3 spans 16 residues. The germline V gene has CDR1 SGDLS and CDR2 YYNGEE. V was pared by 3 bases and J by 6 bases, with 19 bases between. CDR3 in DNA: TGTGCCAGCAGCGGGTTAGTGGAGCCGACCTTCAATGAGCAGTTCTTC. This codes for CASSGLVEPTFNEQFF.

The J gene is TRBJ2-7, the V gene TRBV4-1; perhaps TRBD2 as D (6 bases). Germline lookup yields CDR1 MGHRA and CDR2 YSYEKL. The CDR3 spans 15 residues. V dropped 0 bases and J dropped 3 bases, with 12 bases sitting between them. CDR3 region: CASSQEEGGGYEQYF. CDR3 in DNA: TGCGCCAGCAGCCAAGAGGAGGGAGGAGGCTACGAGCAGTACTTC.

CDR3 in DNA: TGTGCCAGCAGCCCACAGGGCTACGAGCAGTACTTC. Its translation is CASSPQGYEQYF. The rearrangement links TRBV4-2 to TRBJ2-7; a weak D match, TRBD1 (6 bases). V was cut by 4 bases and J by 3 bases, with 7 bases left in between. The CDR3 has 12 amino acids. Per germline, CDR1 LGHNA and CDR2 YNFKEQ.

This clone was observed once. The rearrangement links TRBV13 to TRBJ2-5; D gene unclear. Germline CDR1 is PRHDT and CDR2 is FYEKMQ (reference sequence). Trimming removed 5 bases at V and 1 base at J, with 14 bases between. There are 15 residues in the CDR3. The CDR3, as DNA: TGTGCCAGCAGCGTCCGAGGATTAGCCCAAGAGACCCAGTACTTC. Amino acids: CASSVRGLAQETQYF.

V gene TRBV5-1 combines with J gene TRBJ2-3; 8 bases map to TRBD2. J gave up 0 bases and V 5 bases, and 5 bases lay outside the gene matches. Germline V CDR1 and CDR2: SGHRS, YFSETQ. This CDR3 region has 15 residues. In nucleotides, the CDR3 is TGCGCCAGCAGTTTTAGCGGGGCTAGCACAGATACGCAGTATTTT. This translates into CASSFSGASTDTQYF.

This chain joins TRBV18 and TRBJ2-7; TRBD1 aligns across 7 bases. The CDR3 is made up of 15 amino acids. CDR1 and CDR2 (germline): KGHSH, LQKENI. Trimming took 3 bases from V and 4 from J; bases not matched to a gene: 9. For the CDR3, the DNA is TGTGCCAGCTCACCTCGGCAGGGGGACCTTTACGAGCAGTACTTC. Amino acids: CASSPRQGDLYEQYF.

The chain links TRBV9 to TRBJ1-1, with 7 positions matching TRBD1. Looked up from germline, CDR1 is SGDLS and CDR2 is YYNGEE. CDR3 size: 14 residues. Trimming took 0 bases from V and 5 from J; bases not matched to a gene: 4. The CDR3 coding sequence is TGTGCCAGCAGCGTAGCGTCAGGGGGAACTGAAGCTTTCTTT. It translates to CASSVASGGTEAFF.

The chain's CDR3 is CASSVEGAVNEKLFF. The CDR3 DNA reads as TGTGCCAGCAGCGTAGAGGGGGCTGTGAATGAAAAACTGTTTTTT. V and J are TRBV9 and TRBJ1-4; 7 nucleotides agree with TRBD1. Germline CDR1 reads SGDLS; CDR2 reads YYNGEE. The J segment lost 5 bases and the V segment lost 0 bases, leaving 4 bases of the junction unmatched. The CDR3 spans 15 residues.

The J gene is TRBJ2-1, the V gene TRBV9; D perhaps matches TRBD2 (6 bases). V gave up 0 bases and J gave up 2 bases, with 12 bases separating them. The CDR3 runs to 16 residues. Germline values: CDR1 SGDLS, CDR2 YYNGEE. Here the CDR3 DNA reads TGTGCCAGCAGCGTAGAGAGGTGGGGGGCCTACAATGAGCAGTTCTTC. The encoded protein is CASSVERWGAYNEQFF.

The chain recombines TRBV6-1 with TRBJ2-3, with 10 bases identical to TRBD2. The V segment lost 2 bases and the J segment 6 bases; nucleotides outside the gene matches: 5. The CDR3 is made up of 15 amino acids. CDR1 is MNHNS, CDR2 SASEGT, per germline. DNA of the CDR3: TGTGCCAGCAGTGAAAGGCTAGCGGGAGTCGATACGCAGTATTTT. It yields the protein CASSERLAGVDTQYF.

The chain uses TRBV6-1 and TRBJ1-1, with D possibly being TRBD1 (6 bases). V lost 1 base to trimming and J lost 4 bases, with 7 bases between them. The germline V gene has CDR1 MNHNS and CDR2 SASEGT. This CDR3 is built from 13 residues. CDR3: CASSEVGGTEAFF. The DNA of the CDR3 is TGTGCCAGCAGTGAAGTAGGGGGCACTGAAGCTTTCTTT.

V gene TRBV6-1 combines with J gene TRBJ1-5; no reliable D call. Trimming pared 6 bases from V and 2 bases from J, leaving 11 bases between. The germline CDR1 and CDR2 sequences are MNHNS and SASEGT. The CDR3 is 14 amino acids. CDR3 bases: TGTGCCAGCAGAGACGGGAGGGGCAATCAGCCCCAGCATTTT. It specifies CASRDGRGNQPQHF.

This chain uses TRBV19 with TRBJ1-5, with D perhaps matching TRBD1 (6 bases). The germline V and J ends were trimmed by 2 bases and 8 bases, with 16 bases remaining between them. The CDR3 is made up of 15 amino acids. Germline V gene data show CDR1 as LNHDA and CDR2 as SQIVND (reference sequence). CDR3 amino acids: CASSIWGPDMEPQHF. The CDR3 DNA reads TGTGCCAGTAGTATATGGGGGCCTGACATGGAGCCCCAGCATTTT.

J is TRBJ2-1 and V is TRBV9; D might be TRBD2 (5 bases). V shed 0 bases and J shed 0 bases, with 16 bases lying between them. The CDR3 extends over 18 amino acids. CDR1 and CDR2 from the germline V gene are SGDLS and YYNGEE. Written as DNA, the CDR3 is TGTGCCAGCAGCGTAGAAGCAGCTATAAGCGGCTCCTACAATGAGCAGTTCTTC. Translation: CASSVEAAISGSYNEQFF.

The gene calls are TRBV7-9 and TRBJ2-1; 7 bases are shared with TRBD1. Germline-derived CDR1 and CDR2 are SEHNR and FQNEAQ (reference sequence). V dropped 5 bases and J dropped 4; count of bases not matched to a gene: 11. The CDR3 contains 16 residues. CDR3 sequence: CASSTLGTENYNEQFF. In DNA, the CDR3 is TGTGCCAGCAGCACCCTAGGGACAGAGAATTACAATGAGCAGTTCTTC.

The chain carries TRBV27 and TRBJ2-7; D remains ambiguous. This CDR3 contains 15 residues. V gave up 3 bases and J gave up 0 bases, with 12 bases separating them. From germline, CDR1 is MNHEY and CDR2 SMNVEV (reference sequence). The CDR3 coding sequence is TGTGCCAGCAGTTTGACGGCGGCTAGCTCCTACGAGCAGTACTTC. Protein product: CASSLTAASSYEQYF.

This chain joins TRBV6-1 and TRBJ2-2, with D tentatively TRBD2 (5 bases). Deletions cut 7 bases from V and 1 base from J, with 13 bases between. The germline CDR1 and CDR2 sequences are MNHNS and SASEGT. This CDR3 is 15 amino acids long. The CDR3 here is CASIDTRVNTGELFF. In DNA, the CDR3 is TGTGCCAGCATCGACACTAGAGTGAACACCGGGGAGCTGTTTTTT.